The sequence of this T cell receptor beta chain was determined in a study of blood T cell repertoires in COVID-19. Study-wide context: COVID-19 samples from acute and convalescent phases originated in the United States, Italy and Spain.

The V gene end was trimmed by 1 base and the J gene end by 2 bases; junction bases not matched to a gene: 3. This CDR3 is built from 16 residues. Germline V gives CDR1 SGHRS, CDR2 YFSETQ. Data came from immunoSEQ multiplex PCR; TCRdb stores just in-frame clones and leaves some out. The sample has about 310,000 clones, roughly 86% seen once. Input material: peripheral blood. The rearrangement uses TRBV5-1 and TRBJ2-2; TRBD2 agrees at 9 bases. This clonotype was sampled from a man aged 65 to 79 with acute or convalescent COVID-19. The CDR3 protein is CASSLRLADNTGELFF. CDR3 DNA: TGCGCCAGCAGCTTGCGACTAGCGGACAACACCGGGGAGCTGTTTTTT.